This T cell receptor beta chain derives from a study of CD8 T cells in Susac syndrome. Study-level points and caveats: The number of individuals included in the study's TCR sequencing and HLA analysis was acknowledged as relatively small.

Germline values: CDR1 KGHSH, CDR2 LQKENI. The CDR3 sequence is 14 residues long. V lost 6 bases, J lost 0 bases, and 4 bases stayed unmatched. cDNA came from approximately 0.5 to 1 ug RNA primed by random hexamers. The authors amplified TCR beta CDR3 across 54 Vbeta and 13 Jbeta using immunoSEQ multiplex PCR. TCRdb redid the calling of the immunoSEQ multiplex PCR reads with MiXCR, one entry per CDR3 protein. The sample carries around 150,000 distinct CDR3 sequences, just under 95% recorded once. It was negative isolation that provided the CD8+ and CD4+ T cells, whereas TEMRA cells were enriched by FACS. This clonotype was picked up a small number of times. The target antigen is unknown.

The TCR was taken from a human donor in good health. The chain combines TRBV18 with TRBJ1-1, with 7 nucleotides matching TRBD1. Sequences were obtained from CD4+ T cells from PBMCs. The CDR3 DNA is TGTGCCAGCTCCCGACAGGGACTGAACACTGAAGCTTTCTTT. Translation gives CASSRQGLNTEAFF. Full variable domain (remainder filled in from reference TRBV18 and TRBJ1-1): NAGVMQNPRHLVRRRGQEARLRCSPMKGHSHVYWYRQLPEEGLKFMVYLQKENIIDESGMPKERFSAEFPKEGPSILRIQQVVRGDSAAYFCASSRQGLNTEAFFGQGTRLTVV.